The clone carrying this TCR beta chain was detected a few times. What it recognizes is unknown. Assay: immunoSEQ multiplex PCR; the TCRdb copy retains only in-frame clones and omits some. The repertoire holds fewer than 800,000 clones, with roughly 90% as singletons. V gave up 3 bases and J gave up 6 bases, with 11 bases separating them. Germline-derived CDR1 and CDR2 are MGHDK and SYGVNS. The CDR3 extends over 14 amino acids. Treatment reported: roughly 19 received Ad26.COV2.S at low or high dose, single or two shots; 5 received placebo; per-sample allocation not given. Sampling was done on day 63 after the first vaccine or placebo injection. An adult aged 18-55 years in Boston served as the donor. The entry originates in a study of Ad26.COV2.S vaccination and SARS-CoV-2 variants. Study at large: Among those in the COV1001 Ad26.COV2.S trial arm was the donor. Study-level results: Non-spike TCR breadth was similar in vaccine and placebo recipients. Breadth and depth estimates from TCRs may understate total T cell responses.

Material: peripheral blood, obtained in a trial of Ad26.COV2.S vaccine versus placebo. The TCR comes from a person between 18 and 60 years old who received the Ad26.COV2.S COVID-19 vaccine or a placebo. The rearrangement links TRBV25-1 to TRBJ2-2; possible D gene TRBD2, 6 bases. CDR3 sequence (DNA): TGTGCCAGCAGTGATAGCGGACCCGCCGGGGAGCTGTTTTTT. Its translation is CASSDSGPAGELFF.